The 25 T cell receptor beta chains presented below share a single source sample, sequenced in a study of T-cell memory formation after mild COVID-19. TCRdb reprocessed the 5' RACE reads with MiXCR, giving one entry per CDR3 protein. The sample has roughly 150,000 distinct CDR3 sequences; 10% to 15% are singletons. The sequencing sample was made of PBMCs or a T cell subset sorted from them (not recorded which). Receptors were obtained from a young man who had mild COVID-19 (a few samples of this study predate the infection). Cell type and time point are not known.

This chain joins TRBV7-9 and TRBJ2-3, with TRBD2 as a possible D gene (6 bases). CDR1 is SEHNR and CDR2 is FQNEAQ in the germline V gene (reference sequence). The CDR3 loop spans 15 amino acids. V lost 6 bases, J lost 7 bases, and 20 bases lay in between. Written as DNA, the CDR3 is TGTGCCAGCAGTCCAGGACCGGACTATCTCAATACGCAGTATTTT. Its protein product is CASSPGPDYLNTQYF.

The chain recombines TRBV20-1 with TRBJ1-1; no clear D gene. The germline gives CDR1 DFQATT, CDR2 SNEGSKA (reference sequence). The V end lost 5 bases, the J end lost 1 base, and 17 bases lay between the germline ends. CDR3 size: 15 residues. CDR3 nucleotide sequence: TGCAGTGCTGTGACCCCACAGCAAACGAACACTGAAGCTTTCTTT. This gives the protein CSAVTPQQTNTEAFF.

To note about this clonotype: A much larger clone differs by one base, so this may be a read error. The J gene is TRBJ2-6, the V gene TRBV24-1, with D perhaps assigned TRBD1 or TRBD2 (5 bases each). The CDR3 extends over 14 amino acids. From germline, CDR1 is KGHDR and CDR2 SFDVKD. The CDR3 bases are TGTGCCACCAGTAATAGAGCCGGGGCCAACGTCCTGAATTTC. Its translation: CATSNRAGANVLNF.

This clonotype was seen only a few times. V and J are TRBV6-5 and TRBJ1-6, with 9 bases matching TRBD1. There are 16 residues in the CDR3. CDR1 and CDR2 (germline): MNHEY, SVGAGI. With V trimmed by 6 bases and J by 10 bases, 13 bases remained unmatched. CDR3 in amino acids: CASSPPGQGPGSPLHF. Here the CDR3 DNA reads TGTGCCAGCAGCCCACCGGGACAGGGCCCAGGGTCACCCCTCCACTTT.

The genes are TRBV7-9 and TRBJ2-7, with a tentative D call TRBD1 (6 bases). The V gene's germline CDR1 is SEHNR and CDR2 FQNEAQ (reference sequence). The CDR3 totals 14 residues. V was clipped by 1 base and J by 2 bases, with 9 bases between them. The CDR3 DNA follows: TGTGCCAGCAGCTTAGAAGAGGGGGCCTACGAGCAGTACGTC. Encoded protein: CASSLEEGAYEQYV.

This clonotype has a handful of counts. This chain uses TRBV19 with TRBJ2-7; no clear D gene. The V gene's germline CDR1 is LNHDA and CDR2 SQIVND (reference sequence). The CDR3 length is 14 residues. With 7 bases removed from V and 5 bases from J, the gap between germline ends came to 18 bases. As DNA, the CDR3 is TGTGCCAGTAAAAGAACCGAGTATTTTCACGAGCAGTACTTC. It is translated as CASKRTEYFHEQYF.

This clonotype occurred many times. The V and J genes are TRBV5-1 and TRBJ2-7, with 8 bases identical to TRBD1. V was clipped by 0 bases and J by 3 bases; unmatched bases: 5. Germline CDR1 is SGHRS and CDR2 is YFSETQ. The CDR3 contains 15 residues. The CDR3 DNA sequence: TGCGCCAGCAGCTTGGGACCTGGACAGGGCTACGAGCAGTACTTC. Translating gives CASSLGPGQGYEQYF.

The chain combines TRBV6-2 or TRBV6-3 with TRBJ2-7, with a possible D match to TRBD1 (5 bases). This CDR3 has 14 residues. Deletions cut 6 bases from V and 4 bases from J, with 16 bases between. Looked up from germline, CDR1 is MNHEY and CDR2 is SVGEGT. The CDR3 nucleotides read TGTGCCAGCAGCCGACCTGGGGCCGGATACGAGCAGTACGTC. It codes for CASSRPGAGYEQYV.

This clonotype was detected a few times. V usage is TRBV11-2 and J usage is TRBJ2-3; D is unresolved. V lost 8 bases to trimming and J lost 4 bases, with 7 bases between them. CDR3 length equals 11 residues. The V gene's germline CDR1 is SGHAT and CDR2 FQNNGV. The CDR3 DNA reads TGTGCCAGCGGTCTTGCAGATACGCAGTATTTT. Translated: CASGLADTQYF.

This clonotype was seen a handful of times. V is TRBV25-1 and J is TRBJ2-7; D possibly uses TRBD1 or TRBD2 (5 bases each). The germline V gene encodes CDR1 MGHDK and CDR2 SYGVNS. This CDR3 has 15 residues. Between the trimmed V and J ends, which lost 3 bases and 2 bases, there was a span of 14 bases. The DNA for the CDR3 is TGTGCCAGCAGTGAGGGGCCTCCGGGGACCTACGAGCAGTACTTC. This gives the protein CASSEGPPGTYEQYF.

The V call is TRBV5-6, the J call TRBJ2-7; the D gene is possibly TRBD1 (6 bases). The CDR3 has 12 amino acids. Per the germline V gene, CDR1 is SGHDT and CDR2 is YYEEEE. Trimming removed 4 bases from V and 4 bases from J, with 9 bases in between. CDR3 loop: CASSGDTYEQYV. Written as DNA, the CDR3 is TGTGCCAGCAGCGGGGACACATACGAGCAGTACGTC.

This clonotype was seen a few times. CDR3 region: CASSQDSRADTQYF. In DNA form, the CDR3 reads TGCGCCAGCAGCCAAGATTCCAGGGCAGATACGCAGTATTTT. The V gene is TRBV4-3, the J gene TRBJ2-3; perhaps TRBD1 as D (5 bases). The CDR3 is 14 amino acids. The V gene lost 0 bases and the J gene lost 4 bases, with 8 bases spanning the gap. CDR1 LGHNA and CDR2 YSLEER come from the germline V gene.

In its sample, this clonotype was seen a few times. This chain connects TRBV6-1 to TRBJ2-3, with 8 positions matching TRBD1. V was clipped by 5 bases and J by 3 bases; unmatched bases: 13. The germline V gene has CDR1 MNHNS and CDR2 SASEGT. The CDR3 is 17 amino acids. DNA for the CDR3: TGTGCCAGCAGTCCAGTATTGGCAGGGGGCGCGACAGATACGCAGTATTTT. It codes for CASSPVLAGGATDTQYF.

This clonotype was seen more than once but under ten times. The J gene is TRBJ1-1, the V gene TRBV27, with D possibly matching TRBD1 (6 bases). The V gene's germline CDR1 is MNHEY and CDR2 SMNVEV (reference sequence). The CDR3 contains 15 residues. Trimming cost V 5 bases and J 2 bases, with 15 bases left between them. In nucleotides, the CDR3 is TGTGCCAGCAGTACAATACAGGGCTTAAACACTGAAGCTTTCTTT. Translation gives CASSTIQGLNTEAFF.

The V gene is TRBV7-3, the J gene TRBJ2-3; 14 bases match TRBD2. Germline assignment: CDR1 SGHTA and CDR2 FQGTGA. Losses at the gene ends were 0 bases for V and 5 bases for J; bases not matched to a gene: 16. The CDR3 loop spans 21 amino acids. CDR3 region: CASSLTYGTSGGTGRGDTQYF. DNA for the CDR3: TGTGCCAGCAGCTTAACATATGGGACTAGCGGGGGTACAGGTCGAGGAGATACGCAGTATTTT. Complete variable domain (other parts from reference TRBV7-3 and TRBJ2-3): GAGVSQTPSNKVTEKGKYVELRCDPISGHTALYWYRQSLGQGPEFLIYFQGTGAADDSGLPNDRFFAVRPEGSVSTLKIQRTERGDSAVYLCASSLTYGTSGGTGRGDTQYFGPGTRLTVL.

This clonotype was seen only a few times. This chain uses TRBV7-2 with TRBJ2-3, with TRBD1 matching 7 bases. V shed 5 bases, J shed 4 bases, and the junction held 6 bases outside the gene matches. This CDR3 spans 14 amino acids. Germline V CDR1 and CDR2: SGHTA, FQGNSA. The CDR3 loop reads CASSVRQGPDTQYF. The DNA of the CDR3 is TGTGCCAGCAGCGTAAGACAGGGCCCAGATACGCAGTATTTT.

This clonotype was counted only a few times. The rearrangement links TRBV10-3 to TRBJ1-3, with D maybe TRBD1 (5 bases). The CDR3 length is 16 residues. V was shortened by 7 bases and J by 0 bases, with 16 bases between the two germline ends. From germline, CDR1 is ENHRY and CDR2 SYGVKD. The CDR3 reads CAINDREVRSGNTIYF. The CDR3 nucleotides read TGTGCCATCAACGACAGAGAAGTGCGCTCTGGAAACACCATATATTTT.

This clonotype was seen only a few times. This chain links TRBV20-1 with TRBJ2-2; D is perhaps TRBD2 (6 bases). CDR1 and CDR2 from the germline V gene are DFQATT and SNEGSKA (reference sequence). The CDR3 spans 14 residues. Trimming took off 1 base at V and 3 bases at J, with 9 bases between the two ends. The CDR3 coding sequence is TGCAGTGCTAGAGGGGGACTTCACACCGGGGAGCTGTTTTTT. This gives the protein CSARGGLHTGELFF.

This clonotype was counted a few times. V usage is TRBV20-1 and J usage is TRBJ1-2; D is undetermined. The CDR3 loop spans 12 amino acids. CDR1 is DFQATT and CDR2 is SNEGSKA in the germline V gene (reference sequence). The V end lost 3 bases, the J end lost 2 bases, and 7 bases lay between the germline ends. Here the CDR3 DNA reads TGCAGTGCTAGCCCGGTGAACTATGGCTACACCTTC. It translates to CSASPVNYGYTF.

This clonotype occurred a few times. The V gene is TRBV5-1, the J gene TRBJ2-1, with D perhaps matching TRBD2 (7 bases). V lost 4 bases and J 5 bases, leaving 19 bases between the germline ends. CDR1 is SGHRS, CDR2 YFSETQ, per germline. The CDR3 consists of 16 residues. For the CDR3, the DNA is TGCGCCAGCAGCCGGCTGGGGAGGGGGTTCAACAATGAGCAGTTCTTC. Translated, it gives CASSRLGRGFNNEQFF.

This rearrangement joins TRBV12-3 or TRBV12-4 to TRBJ2-1; possible D gene TRBD1, 5 bases. CDR3 length: 12 amino acids. The ends were cut back, 6 bases at V and 8 bases at J, with 11 bases in the middle. As DNA, the CDR3 is TGTGCCAGCAGCCGCAGGGCCCATGAGCAGTTCTTC. Protein sequence: CASSRRAHEQFF.

In this sample, this clonotype turned up a few times. The chain links TRBV28 to TRBJ2-7; D might be TRBD2 (6 bases). V was cut by 5 bases and J by 3 bases, with 26 bases left in between. Germline V CDR1 and CDR2: MDHEN, SYDVKM. The CDR3 is 18 residues long. Here the CDR3 reads CASSTLGRGFSHHYEQYV. The CDR3 DNA sequence: TGTGCCAGCAGTACCCTCGGGCGGGGCTTTTCCCACCACTACGAGCAGTACGTC.

Many counts were recorded for this clonotype. This chain's CDR3 is CASSLGQRNTGELFF. The CDR3 coding sequence is TGCGCCAGCAGCTTGGGACAGCGGAACACCGGGGAGCTGTTTTTT. The chain joins TRBV5-1 to TRBJ2-2, with D perhaps matching TRBD1 (5 bases). V was clipped by 0 bases and J by 1 base, with 7 bases between them. The CDR3 consists of 15 residues. Per the germline V gene, CDR1 is SGHRS and CDR2 is YFSETQ.

The J gene is TRBJ1-2, the V gene TRBV7-8; D might be TRBD1 (5 bases). CDR1 and CDR2 (germline): SGHVS, FQNEAQ. This CDR3 spans 13 amino acids. Trimming took 1 base from V and 7 from J, leaving 10 bases between them. In DNA form, the CDR3 reads TGTGCCAGCAGCTTAGGGGGGGTTGGTGGCTACACCTTC. Protein: CASSLGGVGGYTF.

This sequence joins TRBV12-3 or TRBV12-4 and TRBJ1-2; possibly TRBD1 for D (5 bases). Trimming took off 4 bases at V and 3 bases at J, with 12 bases between the two ends. CDR3 length: 14 residues. CDR3 nucleotide sequence: TGTGCCAGCAGTTCTCTGGACATGTACTATGGCTACACCTTC. This encodes CASSSLDMYYGYTF.